The entry that follows covers one T cell receptor (beta chain) sequence. Its antigen is unknown. The time point: pre-treatment sample, taken before nivolumab and TIL therapy. Adults with stage 4 NSCLC were enrolled in a phase I trial. This record comes from a study of TIL therapy for anti-PD-1-resistant metastatic lung cancer. Background on the study: Tumors were harvested before any PD-1/PD-L1 blockade. Study results and caveats: TIL clonotype persistence in blood showed no apparent association with response.

The immunoSEQ assay was v3. This table comes from immunoSEQ multiplex PCR, and its TCRdb copy is limited to in-frame clones, with some not included. This sample has approximately 60,000 clones, with more than 60% found just once. From germline, CDR1 is ENHRY and CDR2 SYGVKD. Between the trimmed V and J ends, which lost 6 bases and 0 bases, there was a span of 12 bases. The CDR3 extends over 15 amino acids. This chain links TRBV10-3 with TRBJ1-3; D perhaps matches TRBD1 (5 bases). This sequence was found in a person between 25 and 79 years old with non-small cell lung cancer. Here the sequenced sample was blood, taken at baseline. The CDR3 nucleotides read TGTGCCATCAGGTGGGACCTAAGCTCTGGAAACACCATATATTTT. Its protein product is CAIRWDLSSGNTIYF.